This T cell receptor beta chain emerged from a study of CD8+CD57+ T cells in acquired aplastic anemia. Study-level background: An average of about 9.8 million reads for CD4+ cells was obtained from healthy donors.

Overall study results and limits: Researchers report that 25 to 30 CD8+ CDR3 sequences appeared in both patients and controls. Levels of CD8+ Simpson's diversity were not significantly distinct in patients versus controls.

This clonotype was seen repeatedly, ten times or more. As yet, its antigen is unknown. The CDR3 runs to 15 residues. The germline gives CDR1 KGHDR, CDR2 SFDVKD. V trimming: 3 bases; J trimming: 5 bases; junction bases outside the gene matches: 9. Genomic DNA acted as the template from which TCR beta VDJ combination and CDR3 sequence profiling were carried out. TCRdb passed the reads through MiXCR, listing each CDR3 protein once. Of some 240,000 distinct CDR3 sequences listed, 34% are singletons. The sequence derives from a human donor in good health, serving as a control. The genes are TRBV24-1 and TRBJ2-7, with 7 bases identical to TRBD1. Input material: sorted CD4+, CD8+, or CD8+CD57+ T cells (not recorded which) from PBMCs. The CDR3 DNA reads as TGTGCCACCAGTGATAACAGGGGCGATCCCCACGAGCAGTACTTC. This encodes CATSDNRGDPHEQYF.